The clone carrying this TCR beta chain was seen at least ten times. Its antigen is undetermined. The data belong to a study of quantifying T cell responses using KT2 cells. Study as a whole: TCR alpha and beta constant-region primers primed reverse transcription of RNA. Study findings and constraints: Input KT2 cell number predicted KT2 alpha and beta sequence counts linearly over several orders of magnitude.

A single-stranded UMI oligo with SP2 sequence was ligated to cDNA 3' ends. An equimolar mix of RC1.1 and RC1.2 primed the beta chain across TRBC1 and TRBC2. TCRdb used MiXCR to reprocess the UMI-ligation and nested PCR reads, holding one entry per CDR3 protein. This table has 25,000 to 35,000 distinct CDR3 sequences, 10% appearing once. This CDR3 is built from 15 residues. V was clipped by 5 bases and J by 8 bases; unmatched bases: 5. CDR1 is SGHAT, CDR2 FQNNGV, per germline. Unfractionated PBMC were spiked with known numbers of KT2 clone cells. The rearrangement links TRBV11-2 to TRBJ2-1, with 14 nucleotides matching TRBD2. The origin of this receptor is a human donor. Input material: PBMCs spiked with cells of the T cell clone KT2. In DNA, the CDR3 is TGTGCCAGCAGCCCCAGACTAGCGGGGGGGCATGAGCAGTTCTTC. It specifies CASSPRLAGGHEQFF.